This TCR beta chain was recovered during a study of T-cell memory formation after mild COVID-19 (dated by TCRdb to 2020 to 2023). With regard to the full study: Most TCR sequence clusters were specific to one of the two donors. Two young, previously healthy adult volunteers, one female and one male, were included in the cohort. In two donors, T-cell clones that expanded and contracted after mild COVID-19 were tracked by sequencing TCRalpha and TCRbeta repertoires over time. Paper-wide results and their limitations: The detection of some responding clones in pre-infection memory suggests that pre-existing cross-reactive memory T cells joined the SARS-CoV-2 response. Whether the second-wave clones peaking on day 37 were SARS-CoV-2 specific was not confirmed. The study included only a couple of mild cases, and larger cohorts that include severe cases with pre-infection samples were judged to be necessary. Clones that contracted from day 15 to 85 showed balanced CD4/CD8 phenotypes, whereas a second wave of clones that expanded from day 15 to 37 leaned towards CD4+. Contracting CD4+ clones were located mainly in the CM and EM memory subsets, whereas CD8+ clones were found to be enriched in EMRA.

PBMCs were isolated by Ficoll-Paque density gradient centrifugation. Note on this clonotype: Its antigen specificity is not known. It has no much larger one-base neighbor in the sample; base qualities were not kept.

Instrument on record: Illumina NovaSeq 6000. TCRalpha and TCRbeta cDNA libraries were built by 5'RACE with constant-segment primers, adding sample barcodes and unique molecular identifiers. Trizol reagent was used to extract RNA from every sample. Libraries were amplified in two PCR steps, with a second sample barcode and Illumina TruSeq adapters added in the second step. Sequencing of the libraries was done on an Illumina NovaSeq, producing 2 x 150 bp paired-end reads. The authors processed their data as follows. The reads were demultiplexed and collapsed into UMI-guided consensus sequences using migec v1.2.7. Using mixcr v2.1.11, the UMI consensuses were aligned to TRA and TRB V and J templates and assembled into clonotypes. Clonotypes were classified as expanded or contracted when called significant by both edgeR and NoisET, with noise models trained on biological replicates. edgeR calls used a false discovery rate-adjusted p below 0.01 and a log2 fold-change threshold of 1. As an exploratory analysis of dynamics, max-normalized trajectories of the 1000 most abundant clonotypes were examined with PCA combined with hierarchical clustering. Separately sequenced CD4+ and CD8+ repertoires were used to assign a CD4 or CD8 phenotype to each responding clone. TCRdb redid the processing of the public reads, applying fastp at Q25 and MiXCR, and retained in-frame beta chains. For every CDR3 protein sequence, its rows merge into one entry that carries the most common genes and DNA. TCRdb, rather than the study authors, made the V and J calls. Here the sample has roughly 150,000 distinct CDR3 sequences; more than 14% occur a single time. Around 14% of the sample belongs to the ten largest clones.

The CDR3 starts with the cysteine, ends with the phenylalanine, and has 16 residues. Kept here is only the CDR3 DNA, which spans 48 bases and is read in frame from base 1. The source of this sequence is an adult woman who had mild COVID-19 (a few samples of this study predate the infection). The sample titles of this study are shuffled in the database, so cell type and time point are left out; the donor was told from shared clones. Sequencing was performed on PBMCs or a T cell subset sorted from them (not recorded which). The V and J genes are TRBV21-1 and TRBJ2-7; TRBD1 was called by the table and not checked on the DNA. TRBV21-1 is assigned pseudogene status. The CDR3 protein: CASSKVDLDPPWEQYF. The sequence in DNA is TGTGCCAGCAGCAAAGTGGACCTTGATCCCCCTTGGGAGCAGTACTTC.